This T cell receptor beta chain was captured by sequencing in a study of glioma-infiltrating T cells. CDR1 is LNHDA, CDR2 SQIVND, per germline (reference sequence). Trimming removed 2 bases at V and 5 bases at J, with 10 bases between. The CDR3 contains 13 residues. Study findings and constraints: Non-neoplastic patients had below-expected tissue-blood divergence, while all gliomas exceeded expectation.

The iRepertoire nested amplicon-rescue multiplex PCR amplified TCR alpha and beta CDR3s from RNA. TCRdb fed the multiplex PCR reads into MiXCR, producing one record per CDR3 protein. The table has approximately 100,000 distinct CDR3 sequences, approximately 28% seen once. This clonotype has just a few counts. Its specificity is unknown. The sequenced sample consisted of glioma tissue, nonneoplastic brain tissue, or PBMCs (not recorded which). The V gene is TRBV19, the J gene TRBJ2-7, with D hard to call. The sequence was obtained from a human donor with low-grade glioma or glioblastoma, undergoing nonglioma brain surgery, or in good health (not recorded which). The CDR3 region is CASSISGAHEQYF. The CDR3 region has the DNA TGTGCCAGTAGTATATCCGGAGCCCACGAGCAGTACTTC.